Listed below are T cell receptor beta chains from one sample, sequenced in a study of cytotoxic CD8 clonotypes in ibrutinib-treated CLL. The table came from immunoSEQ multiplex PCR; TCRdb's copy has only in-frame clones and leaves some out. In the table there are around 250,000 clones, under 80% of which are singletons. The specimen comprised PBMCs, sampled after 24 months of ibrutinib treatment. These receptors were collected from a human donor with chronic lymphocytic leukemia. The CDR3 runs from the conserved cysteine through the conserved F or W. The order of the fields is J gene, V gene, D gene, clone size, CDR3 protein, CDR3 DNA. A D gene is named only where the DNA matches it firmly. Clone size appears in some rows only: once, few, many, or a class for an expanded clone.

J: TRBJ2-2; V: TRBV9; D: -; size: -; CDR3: CASSSGTGELFF; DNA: TGTGCCAGCAGCTCGGGAACCGGGGAGCTGTTTTTT
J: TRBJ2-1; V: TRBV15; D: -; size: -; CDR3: CATSGMNNEQFF; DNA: TGTGCCACCAGCGGGATGAACAATGAGCAGTTCTTC
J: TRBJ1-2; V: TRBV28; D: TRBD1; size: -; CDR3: CASSRQGFYGYTF; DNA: TGTGCCAGCTCAAGACAGGGGTTCTATGGCTACACCTTC
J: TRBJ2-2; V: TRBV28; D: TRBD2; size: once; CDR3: CASSTRAGVAGELFF; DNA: TGTGCCAGCAGTACCCGAGCGGGAGTGGCCGGGGAGCTGTTTTTT
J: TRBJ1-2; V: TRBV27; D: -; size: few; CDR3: CASSLTDTSYGYTF; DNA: TGTGCCAGCAGTTTGACCGACACGAGCTATGGCTACACCTTC
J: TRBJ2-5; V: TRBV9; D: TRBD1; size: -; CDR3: CASSTRDRVLSVQETQYF; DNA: TGTGCCAGCAGCACACGGGACAGGGTCTTATCCGTCCAAGAGACCCAGTACTTC
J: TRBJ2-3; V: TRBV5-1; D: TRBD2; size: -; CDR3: CASSLAVSGSTNTQYF; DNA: TGCGCCAGCAGCTTGGCTGTTAGCGGGAGCACAAATACGCAGTATTTT
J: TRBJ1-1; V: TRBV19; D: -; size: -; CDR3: CASSSRRGTEAFF; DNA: TGTGCCAGTAGCAGCCGCCGGGGCACTGAAGCTTTCTTT
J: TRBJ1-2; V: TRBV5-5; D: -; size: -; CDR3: CASTLTVASNYGYTF; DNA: TGTGCCAGCACCCTGACAGTTGCCTCTAACTATGGCTACACCTTC
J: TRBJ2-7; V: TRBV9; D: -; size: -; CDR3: CASSGDREEFGTRSYEQYF; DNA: TGTGCCAGCAGCGGGGACAGGGAGGAGTTCGGGACTAGGAGCTACGAGCAGTACTTC
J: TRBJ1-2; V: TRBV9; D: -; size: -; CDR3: CASSGNVGNYGYTF; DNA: TGTGCCAGCAGCGGCAACGTTGGTAACTATGGCTACACCTTC
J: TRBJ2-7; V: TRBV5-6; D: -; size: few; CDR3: CASSLGWGNEQYF; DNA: TGTGCCAGCAGCTTAGGGTGGGGAAACGAGCAGTACTTC
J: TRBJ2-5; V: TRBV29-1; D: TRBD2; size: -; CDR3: CSVEEPLGLAPQETQYF; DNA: TGCAGCGTTGAAGAACCATTGGGACTAGCGCCCCAAGAGACCCAGTACTTC
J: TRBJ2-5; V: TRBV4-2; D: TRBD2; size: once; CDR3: CASSQEGAAGRAGETQYF; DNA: TGTGCCAGCAGCCAAGAAGGGGCCGCCGGGAGGGCCGGGGAGACCCAGTACTTC
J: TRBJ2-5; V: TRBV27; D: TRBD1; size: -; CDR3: CASSSSTRGQAETQYF; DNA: TGTGCCAGCAGTTCATCCACGAGGGGGCAAGCAGAGACCCAGTACTTC
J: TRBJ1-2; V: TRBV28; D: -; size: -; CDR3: CASSLAELYGYTF; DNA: TGTGCCAGCAGTCTCGCGGAACTCTATGGCTACACCTTC